Each of the 4 T cell receptor beta chains below was sequenced from the same sample in a study of blood T cell repertoires in COVID-19. The protocol was immunoSEQ multiplex PCR, while the TCRdb copy is restricted to in-frame clones and leaves out a portion. Among roughly 81,000 clones listed, around four fifths were seen once. Sequenced material: peripheral blood. The receptors were sampled from a woman in her 70s with acute or convalescent COVID-19.

This chain uses TRBV5-1 with TRBJ2-3; 9 bases line up with TRBD1. CDR3 length: 16 amino acids. J gave up 4 bases and V 4 bases, and 10 bases lay outside the gene matches. Germline CDR1 is SGHRS and CDR2 is YFSETQ. The CDR3 loop is CASSRSPGQGSDTQYF. Here the CDR3 DNA reads TGCGCCAGCAGCCGAAGTCCGGGACAGGGATCAGATACGCAGTATTTT. The complete variable domain, with remaining parts taken from reference TRBV5-1 and TRBJ2-3, reads KAGVTQTPRYLIKTRGQQVTLSCSPISGHRSVSWYQQTPGQGLQFLFEYFSETQRNKGNFPGRFSGRQFSNSRSEMNVSTLELGDSALYLCASSRSPGQGSDTQYFGPGTRLTVL.

The genes are TRBV11-1 and TRBJ2-2; D ambiguous. V shed 0 bases and J shed 7 bases, with 9 bases lying between them. Germline V gene data show CDR1 as SGHAT and CDR2 as FQDESV (reference sequence). The CDR3 is made up of 14 amino acids. The CDR3 loop reads CASSLALGDGELFF. The CDR3 bases are TGTGCCAGCAGCTTAGCGTTGGGCGACGGGGAGCTGTTTTTT.

This clone was picked up one time. CDR3: CASSLGTGGEVNTEAFF. Here the CDR3 DNA reads TGCGCCAGCAGCTTGGGGACAGGCGGAGAGGTGAACACTGAAGCTTTCTTT. The V gene is TRBV5-1, the J gene TRBJ1-1; 7 nucleotides agree with TRBD1. Germline lookup yields CDR1 SGHRS and CDR2 YFSETQ. V shed 0 bases and J 0 bases; nucleotides not matched to a gene: 8. This CDR3 comprises 17 residues.

The chain carries TRBV4-1 and TRBJ1-1, with 9 bases identical to TRBD1. V lost 0 bases, J lost 7 bases, and 6 bases stayed unmatched. The CDR3 spans 15 residues. CDR1 MGHRA and CDR2 YSYEKL come from the germline V gene. This CDR3 reads CASSQDDRGVGEAFF. The CDR3, as DNA: TGCGCCAGCAGCCAAGACGACAGGGGGGTGGGTGAAGCTTTCTTT.